Following are 10 T cell receptor beta chains from one sample sequenced in a study of T-cell memory formation after mild COVID-19 (dated by TCRdb to the early 2020s). Receptor libraries were prepared by 5' RACE. The listed sequencing device is Illumina NovaSeq 6000. Through fastp at Q25 and MiXCR, TCRdb rebuilt clones from the public reads, retaining in-frame beta chains. Rows with a matching CDR3 protein are joined into one entry that keeps the most common DNA and genes. Counted in this sample were about 58,000 distinct CDR3 sequences; 25% to 30% of them appeared once. The biggest ten clones account for 43% of the sample. The specimen sequenced was PBMCs or a T cell subset sorted from them (not recorded which). These receptors came from a man between 18 and 29 years old who had mild COVID-19 (a few samples of this study predate the infection). The sample titles of this study are shuffled in the database, so cell type and time point are left out; the donor was told from shared clones.

The J gene is TRBJ1-1, the V gene TRBV9; D is unclear. The V and J ends lost 5 bases and 1 base respectively, with 9 bases between them. Germline V gene sequence: CDR1 SGDLS, CDR2 YYNGEE. This CDR3 comprises 13 residues. The CDR3 spells CASSALGNTEAFF. CDR3 DNA sequence: TGTGCCAGCAGTGCACTCGGGAACACTGAAGCTTTCTTT.

The J gene is TRBJ2-4, the V gene TRBV21-1; the table's TRBD1 call for D was not verified on the DNA. TRBV21-1 is given as a pseudogene. The CDR3 has 13 amino acids. The CDR3 region has the DNA TGTGCCAGCAGCAAACCCTGTGGACGCATTCAGTACTTC. Translating gives CASSKPCGRIQYF.

This clonotype has a handful of counts. This chain links TRBV3-1 with TRBJ1-6; the D is unclear. Trimming removed 1 base from V and 8 bases from J, with 9 bases in between. The CDR3 runs to 14 residues. Germline V gene lookup returns CDR1 LGHDT and CDR2 YNNKEL (reference sequence). The chain's CDR3 is CASSQVGFYSPLHF. In nucleotides, the CDR3 is TGTGCCAGCAGCCAAGTTGGGTTTTATTCACCCCTCCACTTT. The variable domain in full, completed from reference TRBV3-1 and TRBJ1-6, reads DTAVSQTPKYLVTQMGNDKSIKCEQNLGHDTMYWYKQDSKKFLKIMFSYNNKELIINETVPNRFSPKSPDKAHLNLHINSLELGDSAVYFCASSQVGFYSPLHFGNGTRLTVT.

The CDR3 DNA follows: TGTGCCAGCAGCGTAACTAGGGGGCGACACAATGAGCAGTTCTTC. Protein sequence: CASSVTRGRHNEQFF. The genes are TRBV9 and TRBJ2-1, with 7 bases matching TRBD1. Trimming cost V 1 base and J 5 bases; bases outside gene matches: 6. This CDR3 region has 15 residues. Germline CDR1 and CDR2: SGDLS and YYNGEE.

This clonotype was seen a few times. The gene calls are TRBV5-5 and TRBJ2-7; D not resolved. The CDR3 is 15 residues long. In germline, CDR1 is SGHKS, CDR2 YYEKEE (reference sequence). The V end was cut by 4 bases, the J end by 2 bases, with 16 bases between. The CDR3 DNA is TGTGCCAGCAGCGTCGGCCAGGCCCTTACCTACGAGCAGTACGTC. This codes for CASSVGQALTYEQYV.

This clonotype was counted between two and nine times. J is TRBJ2-5 and V is TRBV24-1; 7 bases align to TRBD1. With 7 bases clipped from V and 2 bases from J, the junction kept 12 bases outside the gene matches. Germline lookup yields CDR1 KGHDR and CDR2 SFDVKD. The CDR3 has 16 amino acids. CDR3 in amino acids: CATSLTGTDRQETQYF. CDR3 DNA: TGTGCCACCAGCCTAACCGGGACAGACCGTCAAGAGACCCAGTACTTC.

The V and J genes are TRBV5-1 and TRBJ2-1, with TRBD2 identical over 8 bases. After removal of 4 bases from V and 9 bases from J, the junction contained 6 bases not matched to a gene. Germline assignment: CDR1 SGHRS and CDR2 YFSETQ. This CDR3 spans 13 amino acids. CDR3 DNA sequence: TGCGCCAGCAGCCGGGGGGGGCGAAGTGAGCAGTTCTTC. It specifies CASSRGGRSEQFF.

The chain combines TRBV4-1 with TRBJ2-5; 8 bases are a match to TRBD1. This CDR3 region has 16 residues. The J segment lost 4 bases and the V segment lost 0 bases, leaving 7 bases of the junction unmatched. The germline V gene has CDR1 MGHRA and CDR2 YSYEKL. The CDR3 DNA sequence: TGCGCCAGCAGCCAAGATAGAGGACAGGGCAGAGAGACCCAGTACTTC. This gives the protein CASSQDRGQGRETQYF.

The chain combines TRBV20-1 with TRBJ1-1; D gene ambiguous. This CDR3 region has 11 residues. V was clipped by 6 bases and J by 6 bases, with 11 bases between them. Germline V gene sequence: CDR1 DFQATT, CDR2 SNEGSKA (reference sequence). The CDR3 DNA reads TGCAGTGCCCCGGGGATCTCTGAAGCTTTCTTT. As protein: CSAPGISEAFF.

This chain connects TRBV29-1 to TRBJ2-7; D call uncertain. Germline CDR1 is SQVTM and CDR2 is ANQGSEA. The V gene lost 5 bases and the J gene lost 3 bases, with 11 bases spanning the gap. The CDR3 consists of 12 residues. In nucleotides, the CDR3 is TGCAGCGTTCTGGAGATCGACTACGAGCAGTACTTC. Translation: CSVLEIDYEQYF.